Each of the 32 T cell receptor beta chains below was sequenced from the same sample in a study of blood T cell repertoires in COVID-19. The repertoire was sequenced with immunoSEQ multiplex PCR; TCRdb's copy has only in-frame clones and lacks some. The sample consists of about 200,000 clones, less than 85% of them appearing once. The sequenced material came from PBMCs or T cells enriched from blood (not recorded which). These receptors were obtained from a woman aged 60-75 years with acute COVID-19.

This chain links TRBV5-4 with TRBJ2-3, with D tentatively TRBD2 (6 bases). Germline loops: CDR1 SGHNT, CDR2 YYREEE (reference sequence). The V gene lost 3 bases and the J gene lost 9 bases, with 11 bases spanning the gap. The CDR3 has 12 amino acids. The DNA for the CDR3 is TGTGCCAGCAGCTCACCGGGGGAGACGCAGTATTTT. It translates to CASSSPGETQYF.

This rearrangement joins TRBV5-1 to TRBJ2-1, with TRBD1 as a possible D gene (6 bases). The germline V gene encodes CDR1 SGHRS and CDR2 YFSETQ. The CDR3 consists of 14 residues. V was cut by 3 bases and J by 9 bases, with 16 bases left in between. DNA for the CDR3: TGCGCCAGCAGCTGGATCAGGGGTAATGCTGAGCAGTTCTTC. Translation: CASSWIRGNAEQFF. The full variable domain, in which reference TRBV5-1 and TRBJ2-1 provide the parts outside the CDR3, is KAGVTQTPRYLIKTRGQQVTLSCSPISGHRSVSWYQQTPGQGLQFLFEYFSETQRNKGNFPGRFSGRQFSNSRSEMNVSTLELGDSALYLCASSWIRGNAEQFFGPGTRLTVL.

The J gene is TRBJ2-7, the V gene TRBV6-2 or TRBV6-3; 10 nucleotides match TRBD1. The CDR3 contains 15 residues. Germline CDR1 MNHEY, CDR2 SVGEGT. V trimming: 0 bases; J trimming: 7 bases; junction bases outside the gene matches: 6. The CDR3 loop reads CASSYSTTGGWEQYV. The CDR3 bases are TGTGCCAGCAGTTACTCGACGACAGGGGGCTGGGAGCAGTACGTC.

This CDR3 reads CASSLAGLPTADTQYF. The CDR3 DNA follows: TGCGCCAGCAGCTTGGCCGGACTCCCCACGGCAGATACGCAGTATTTT. The chain employs TRBV5-1 and TRBJ2-3; D is possibly TRBD2 (5 bases). Germline V gene sequence: CDR1 SGHRS, CDR2 YFSETQ. V lost 0 bases and J lost 4, with 15 bases in between. CDR3 length equals 16 residues.

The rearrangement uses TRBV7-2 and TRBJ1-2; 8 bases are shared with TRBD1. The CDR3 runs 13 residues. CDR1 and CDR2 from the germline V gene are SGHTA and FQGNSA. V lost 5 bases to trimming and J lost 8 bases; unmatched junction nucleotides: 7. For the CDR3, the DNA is TGTGCCAGCAGCCCAGGGACAGGCCAAGGCTACACCTTC. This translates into CASSPGTGQGYTF.

The CDR3 protein is CASSLRAGGMDTGELFF. CDR3 in DNA: TGCGCCAGCAGCTTGAGGGCGGGAGGGATGGACACCGGGGAGCTGTTTTTT. The V gene is TRBV5-1, the J gene TRBJ2-2, with 9 positions matching TRBD2. The V gene end was trimmed by 1 base and the J gene end by 3 bases; junction bases not matched to a gene: 7. The CDR3 covers 17 residues. Germline loops: CDR1 SGHRS, CDR2 YFSETQ.

CDR3 DNA sequence: TGTGCCAGCATCAGGGGGCCTTGGGATACGCAGTATTTT. Residues: CASIRGPWDTQYF. V usage is TRBV7-2 and J usage is TRBJ2-3; 8 bases are shared with TRBD1. Germline V gives CDR1 SGHTA, CDR2 FQGNSA. The CDR3 totals 13 residues. V shed 7 bases, J shed 6 bases, and the junction held 6 bases outside the gene matches.

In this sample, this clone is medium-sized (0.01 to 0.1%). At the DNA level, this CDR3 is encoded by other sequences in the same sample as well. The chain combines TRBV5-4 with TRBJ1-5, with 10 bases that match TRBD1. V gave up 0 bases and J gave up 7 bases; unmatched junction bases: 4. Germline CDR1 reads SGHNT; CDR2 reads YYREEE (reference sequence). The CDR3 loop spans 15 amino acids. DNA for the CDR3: TGTGCCAGCAGCTTGGGAGGACAGGGGGGGCAGCCCCAGCATTTT. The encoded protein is CASSLGGQGGQPQHF.

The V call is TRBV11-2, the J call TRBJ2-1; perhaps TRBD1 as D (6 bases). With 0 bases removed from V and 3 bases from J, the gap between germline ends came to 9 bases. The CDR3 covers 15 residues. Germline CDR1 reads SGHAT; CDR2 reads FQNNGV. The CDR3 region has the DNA TGTGCCAGCAGCTTAGACCAGGGACACTACAATGAGCAGTTCTTC. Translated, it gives CASSLDQGHYNEQFF.

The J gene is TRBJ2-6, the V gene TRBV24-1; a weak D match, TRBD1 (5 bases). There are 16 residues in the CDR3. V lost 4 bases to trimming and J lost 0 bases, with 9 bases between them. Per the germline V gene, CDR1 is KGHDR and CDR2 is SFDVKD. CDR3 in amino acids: CATSDLDSSGANVLTF. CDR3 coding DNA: TGTGCCACCAGTGACCTCGACAGCTCTGGGGCCAACGTCCTGACTTTC.

The CDR3 protein is CASSVGYSSLYGYTF. The CDR3 DNA reads as TGTGCCAGCAGCGTAGGTTACAGCAGCCTCTATGGCTACACCTTC. This chain connects TRBV9 to TRBJ1-2, with no clear D. The CDR3 sequence is 15 residues long. Trimming stripped 0 bases from V and 4 bases from J, with 13 bases between. Germline V gene data show CDR1 as SGDLS and CDR2 as YYNGEE. Complete variable domain (other parts from reference TRBV9 and TRBJ1-2): DSGVTQTPKHLITATGQRVTLRCSPRSGDLSVYWYQQSLDQGLQFLIQYYNGEERAKGNILERFSAQQFPDLHSELNLSSLELGDSALYFCASSVGYSSLYGYTFGSGTRLTVV.

This CDR3 is CASSLVGGSSTDTQYF. The DNA of the CDR3 is TGTGCCAGCAGCTTGGTCGGGGGATCTAGCACAGATACGCAGTATTTT. This chain connects TRBV5-4 to TRBJ2-3; weak D call: TRBD2 (6 bases). The CDR3 consists of 16 residues. Trimming shortened V by 0 bases and J by 0 bases, and 11 bases separated the two germline ends. From germline, CDR1 is SGHNT and CDR2 YYREEE (reference sequence).

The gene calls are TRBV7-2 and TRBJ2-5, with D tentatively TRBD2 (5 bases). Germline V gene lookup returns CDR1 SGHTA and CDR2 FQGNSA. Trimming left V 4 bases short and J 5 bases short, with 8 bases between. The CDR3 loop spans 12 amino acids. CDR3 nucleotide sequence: TGTGCCAGCAGCTCATCGGGGGAGACCCAGTACTTC. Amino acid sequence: CASSSSGETQYF.

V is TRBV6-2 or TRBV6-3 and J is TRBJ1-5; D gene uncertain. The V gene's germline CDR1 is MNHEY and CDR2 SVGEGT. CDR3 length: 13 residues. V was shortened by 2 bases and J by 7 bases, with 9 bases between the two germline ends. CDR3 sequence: CASSYPGGQPQHF. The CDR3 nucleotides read TGTGCCAGCAGTTACCCCGGCGGCCAGCCCCAGCATTTT.

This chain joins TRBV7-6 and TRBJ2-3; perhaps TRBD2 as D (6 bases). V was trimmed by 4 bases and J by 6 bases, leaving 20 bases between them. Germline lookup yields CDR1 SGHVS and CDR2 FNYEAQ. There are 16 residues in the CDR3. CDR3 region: CASSSQITPREDTQYF. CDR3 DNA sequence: TGTGCCAGCAGCTCTCAGATCACCCCCCGGGAGGATACGCAGTATTTT. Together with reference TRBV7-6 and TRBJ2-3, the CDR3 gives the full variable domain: GAGVSQSPRYKVTKRGQDVALRCDPISGHVSLYWYRQALGQGPEFLTYFNYEAQQDKSGLPNDRFSAERPEGSISTLTIQRTEQRDSAMYRCASSSQITPREDTQYFGPGTRLTVL.

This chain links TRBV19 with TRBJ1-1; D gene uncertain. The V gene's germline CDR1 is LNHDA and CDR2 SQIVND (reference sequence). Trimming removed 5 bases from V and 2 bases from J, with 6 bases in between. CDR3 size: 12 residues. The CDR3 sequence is CASSYLNTEAFF. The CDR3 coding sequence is TGTGCCAGTAGTTACCTAAACACTGAAGCTTTCTTT.

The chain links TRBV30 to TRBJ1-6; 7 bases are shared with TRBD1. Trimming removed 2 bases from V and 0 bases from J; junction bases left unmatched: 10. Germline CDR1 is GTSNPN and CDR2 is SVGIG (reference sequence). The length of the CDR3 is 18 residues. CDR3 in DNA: TGTGCCTGGAGTAGGGGGCGATTAAAGAGCTCCTATAATTCACCCCTCCACTTT. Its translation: CAWSRGRLKSSYNSPLHF.

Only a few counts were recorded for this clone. The CDR3 spells CAYLLPDRPGAFF. In DNA, the CDR3 is TGTGCCTACCTACTACCCGACCGTCCGGGTGCTTTCTTT. V usage is TRBV30 and J usage is TRBJ1-1; D is uncertain. The germline V gene has CDR1 GTSNPN and CDR2 SVGIG (reference sequence). The V end was cut by 7 bases, the J end by 11 bases, with 23 bases between. The CDR3 covers 13 residues.

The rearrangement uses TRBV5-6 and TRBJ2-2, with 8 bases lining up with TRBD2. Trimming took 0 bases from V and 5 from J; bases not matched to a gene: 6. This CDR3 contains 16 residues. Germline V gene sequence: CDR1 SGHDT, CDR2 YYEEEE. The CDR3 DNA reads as TGTGCCAGCAGCTTGGGCTCGGGAGGGGGAACCGGGGAGCTGTTTTTT. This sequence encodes CASSLGSGGGTGELFF.

CDR3 nucleotide sequence: TGTGCCAGTAGTGACCGGGACAGGGGATATGGCTACACCTTC. This codes for CASSDRDRGYGYTF. The genes are TRBV19 and TRBJ1-2, with 10 positions matching TRBD1. CDR1 and CDR2 from the germline V gene are LNHDA and SQIVND (reference sequence). CDR3 length: 14 residues. Unmatched junction bases numbered 5, after V lost 5 bases and J lost 5 bases.

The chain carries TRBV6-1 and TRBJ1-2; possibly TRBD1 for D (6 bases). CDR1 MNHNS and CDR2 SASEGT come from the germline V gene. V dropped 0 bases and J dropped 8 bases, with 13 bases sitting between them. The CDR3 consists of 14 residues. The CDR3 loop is CASSEAGGVKGYTF. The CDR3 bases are TGTGCCAGCAGTGAAGCAGGGGGAGTGAAGGGCTACACCTTC.

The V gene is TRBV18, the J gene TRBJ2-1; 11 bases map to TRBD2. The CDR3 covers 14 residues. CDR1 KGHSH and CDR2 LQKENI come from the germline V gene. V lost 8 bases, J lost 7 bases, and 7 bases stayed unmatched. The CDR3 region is CASRTSGLSNEQFF. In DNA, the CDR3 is TGTGCCAGCAGGACTAGCGGGCTTAGTAATGAGCAGTTCTTC.

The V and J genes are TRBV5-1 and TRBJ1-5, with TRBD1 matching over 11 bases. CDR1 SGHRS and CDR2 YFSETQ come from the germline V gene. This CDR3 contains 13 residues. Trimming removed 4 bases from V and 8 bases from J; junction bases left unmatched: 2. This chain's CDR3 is CASSRDRGEPQHF. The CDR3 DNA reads TGCGCCAGCAGCCGGGACAGGGGGGAGCCCCAGCATTTT.

The CDR3: CASSHPLAGTLRTGELFF. The CDR3 DNA follows: TGCGCCAGCAGCCATCCCCTAGCGGGTACCCTTCGAACCGGGGAGCTGTTTTTT. V usage is TRBV4-3 and J usage is TRBJ2-2, with 8 bases lining up with TRBD2. The germline CDR1 and CDR2 sequences are LGHNA and YSLEER. The junction had 14 bases not matched to a gene; V was cut back by 3 bases and J by 5 bases. CDR3 length equals 18 residues.

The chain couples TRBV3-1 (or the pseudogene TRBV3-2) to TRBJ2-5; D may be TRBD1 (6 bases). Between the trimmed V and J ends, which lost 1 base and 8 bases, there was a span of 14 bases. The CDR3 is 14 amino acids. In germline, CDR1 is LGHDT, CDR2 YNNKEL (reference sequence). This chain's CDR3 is CASSQGQVLQTQYF. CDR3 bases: TGTGCCAGCAGCCAAGGACAGGTATTACAAACCCAGTACTTC.

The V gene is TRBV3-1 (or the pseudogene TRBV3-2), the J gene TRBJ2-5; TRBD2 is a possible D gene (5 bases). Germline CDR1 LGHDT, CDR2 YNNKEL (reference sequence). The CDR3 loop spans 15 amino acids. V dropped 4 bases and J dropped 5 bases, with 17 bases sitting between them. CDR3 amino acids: CASSLSAGTRETQYF. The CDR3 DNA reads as TGTGCCAGCAGCCTTTCCGCGGGTACCCGGGAGACCCAGTACTTC.

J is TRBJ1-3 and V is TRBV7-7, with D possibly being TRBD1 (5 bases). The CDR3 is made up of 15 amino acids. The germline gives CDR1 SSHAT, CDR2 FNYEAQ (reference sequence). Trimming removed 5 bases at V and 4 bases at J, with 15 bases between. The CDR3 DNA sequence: TGTGCCAGCAGCCTGGGGGGGTCGTGGGGAAACACCATATATTTT. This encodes CASSLGGSWGNTIYF.

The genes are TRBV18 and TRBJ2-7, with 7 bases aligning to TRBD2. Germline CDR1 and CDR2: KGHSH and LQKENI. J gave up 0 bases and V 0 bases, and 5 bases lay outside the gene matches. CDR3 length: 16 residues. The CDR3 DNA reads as TGTGCCAGCTCACCACCGGGCAGGACTAGCTCCTACGAGCAGTACTTC. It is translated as CASSPPGRTSSYEQYF.

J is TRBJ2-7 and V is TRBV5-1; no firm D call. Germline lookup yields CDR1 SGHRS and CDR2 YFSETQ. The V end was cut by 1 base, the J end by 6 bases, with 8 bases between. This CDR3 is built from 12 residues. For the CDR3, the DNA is TGCGCCAGCAGCTTGTCCATGGCCGAGCAGTACTTC. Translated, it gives CASSLSMAEQYF.

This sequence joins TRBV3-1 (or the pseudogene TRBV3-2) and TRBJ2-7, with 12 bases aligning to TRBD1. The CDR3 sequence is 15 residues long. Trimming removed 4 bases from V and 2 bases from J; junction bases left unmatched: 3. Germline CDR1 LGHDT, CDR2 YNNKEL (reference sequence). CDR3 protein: CASSRGQGATYEQYV. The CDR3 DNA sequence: TGTGCCAGCAGCCGGGGACAGGGGGCAACCTACGAGCAGTACGTC.

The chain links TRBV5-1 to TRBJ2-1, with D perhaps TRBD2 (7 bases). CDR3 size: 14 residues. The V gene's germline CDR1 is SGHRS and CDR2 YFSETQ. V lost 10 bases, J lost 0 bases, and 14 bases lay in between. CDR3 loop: CASGGRSSYNEQFF. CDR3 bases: TGCGCCTCCGGGGGGCGGAGCTCCTACAATGAGCAGTTCTTC.

CDR3 in DNA: TGTGCCAGCAGCCGAGGGGACAGGAGAACTGAAGCTTTCTTT. It yields the protein CASSRGDRRTEAFF. V and J are TRBV7-8 and TRBJ1-1; 8 bases fit TRBD1. Germline CDR1 SGHVS, CDR2 FQNEAQ. The ends lost 5 bases at V and 5 bases at J; junction bases unmatched: 7. The CDR3 has 14 residues.